This passage covers 11 T cell receptor beta chains from one sample sequenced in a study of shared clonotypes between healthy human individuals. Some clones are missing from TCRdb's copy, which holds only in-frame ones; the method was immunoSEQ multiplex PCR. The sample holds 600,000 to 750,000 clones; 72% are singletons and the top ten take around 1.7%. The sample taken for sequencing was memory CD4+ T cells sorted from blood. Subset specified: CD45RA-negative fraction. The source of these receptors is a woman aged 25 to 39 in good health.

This clone came up a few times. Here the CDR3 reads CASSVGQEARGYEQYF. Here the CDR3 DNA reads TGTGCCAGCAGTGTGGGACAGGAGGCTCGAGGATACGAGCAGTACTTC. V usage is TRBV6-1 and J usage is TRBJ2-7, with 8 bases identical to TRBD1. Germline V lookup: CDR1 MNHNS, CDR2 SASEGT. The J segment lost 4 bases and the V segment lost 4 bases, leaving 12 bases of the junction unmatched. The CDR3 contains 16 residues.

This chain joins TRBV7-2 and TRBJ2-5; D not resolved. TRBJ2-7 explains the end of the DNA better; the J call may be wrong. This CDR3 comprises 13 residues. From germline, CDR1 is SGHTA and CDR2 FQGNSA. CDR3: CASSLGGGPEQYF. CDR3 bases: TGTGCCAGCAGCTTAGGTGGTGGCCCCGAGCAGTACTTC.

The chain employs TRBV28 and TRBJ2-2; D remains ambiguous. V was pared by 3 bases and J by 5 bases, with 13 bases between. Germline V CDR1 and CDR2: MDHEN, SYDVKM. The CDR3 length is 15 residues. CDR3 in amino acids: CASSLGTSATGELFF. The CDR3 DNA follows: TGTGCCAGCAGTTTGGGAACCAGCGCGACCGGGGAGCTGTTTTTT.

The chain is built from TRBV23-1 and TRBJ2-7; tentative D call: TRBD1 (6 bases). TRBV23-1 is flagged as an ORF with uncertain function. V lost 8 bases to trimming and J lost 2 bases, with 16 bases between them. This CDR3 contains 14 residues. In nucleotides, the CDR3 is TGCGCCAGCCCGTTACAGGGAACCACCTACGAGCAGTACTTC. This translates into CASPLQGTTYEQYF.

The genes are TRBV7-2 and TRBJ2-7; 13 nucleotides line up with TRBD2. CDR3 length equals 16 residues. Unmatched junction bases numbered 5, after V lost 2 bases and J lost 4 bases. Per germline, CDR1 SGHTA and CDR2 FQGNSA. The CDR3 sequence: CASSLTSGRDMYEQYF. Here the CDR3 DNA reads TGTGCCAGCAGCTTAACTAGCGGGAGGGATATGTACGAGCAGTACTTC.

The V gene is TRBV29-1, the J gene TRBJ2-7, with D perhaps TRBD1 (6 bases). V dropped 5 bases and J dropped 6 bases, with 17 bases sitting between them. CDR1 SQVTM and CDR2 ANQGSEA come from the germline V gene. The CDR3 is made up of 13 amino acids. The CDR3 DNA is TGCAGCGTTCGTCCCGGGACATTACGCGAGCAGTACTTC. Translated: CSVRPGTLREQYF.

The chain uses TRBV5-1 and TRBJ2-2, with a tentative D call TRBD1 (5 bases). The CDR3 extends over 13 amino acids. Germline V gene data show CDR1 as SGHRS and CDR2 as YFSETQ. With 5 bases removed from V and 3 bases from J, the gap between germline ends came to 8 bases. CDR3 DNA: TGCGCCAGCAGTAGGGGCGACACCGGGGAGCTGTTTTTT. It yields the protein CASSRGDTGELFF.

As concerns this clone: A much larger clone lies a single base off, so this may be a read error. This CDR3 is also generated by other DNA sequences in the sample. The rearrangement uses TRBV4-2 and TRBJ2-2; 10 positions agree with TRBD2. Germline values: CDR1 LGHNA, CDR2 YNFKEQ. Trimming took 0 bases from V and 4 from J; bases not matched to a gene: 14. This CDR3 is 20 amino acids long. The CDR3 loop is CASSQDRRASGSGGTGELFF. CDR3 bases: TGTGCCAGCAGCCAAGACCGTAGGGCTAGCGGGAGCGGGGGCACCGGGGAGCTGTTTTTT.

This clone was recorded only once. V and J are TRBV7-9 and TRBJ2-1, with 8 bases fitting TRBD1. The CDR3 loop spans 16 amino acids. J gave up 6 bases and V 5 bases, and 12 bases lay outside the gene matches. CDR1 is SEHNR, CDR2 FQNEAQ, per germline (reference sequence). The CDR3 DNA follows: TGTGCCAGCAGCAGGAGGACAGGGAATTTCGTCAATGAGCAGTTCTTC. This translates into CASSRRTGNFVNEQFF.

The chain recombines TRBV23-1 with TRBJ2-7; D is perhaps TRBD1 (5 bases). TRBV23-1 is sorted into the ORF group, with uncertain function. V lost 0 bases, J lost 3 bases, and 12 bases lay in between. The CDR3 length is 15 residues. CDR3 sequence reads: CASSQSKGLCYEQYF. The CDR3 DNA follows: TGCGCCAGCAGTCAATCAAAGGGGCTGTGCTACGAGCAGTACTTC.

This rearrangement joins TRBV5-6 to TRBJ1-2; no definite D call. This CDR3 region has 13 residues. V shed 4 bases and J shed 5 bases, with 12 bases lying between them. Germline CDR1 is SGHDT and CDR2 is YYEEEE. The CDR3 region is CASSLTDGYGYTF. The CDR3 nucleotides read TGTGCCAGCAGCCTTACAGATGGGTATGGCTACACCTTC.